A selection of T cell receptor beta chains follows, all from one sample in a study of radiotherapy plus CTLA-4 blockade in lung cancer. Measured with immunoSEQ multiplex PCR; TCRdb has only the in-frame clones, and not every one. The sample holds some 120,000 clones, about four fifths seen once. Sequenced material: peripheral blood, taken from a patient treated with radiotherapy plus ipilimumab. These receptors were obtained from a human donor with non-small cell lung cancer that progressed on radiotherapy plus ipilimumab. Some clones in this sample may be carry-over from other donors' samples. Both conserved end residues are trimmed from each CDR3. D genes are given only for firm matches.

J gene	V gene	D gene	CDR3 protein
TRBJ1-2	TRBV7-2	TRBD1	ASSFRDRDRGYT
TRBJ2-7	TRBV19	-	ASTQQGGGIYEQY
TRBJ2-1	TRBV5-4	-	ASSSGGGSAYNEQF
TRBJ1-2	TRBV19	-	ASRIRRDGYT
TRBJ1-5	TRBV14	-	ASSQDVPTPGDQPQH
TRBJ1-1	TRBV7-2	TRBD1	AIGDRDTEAF
TRBJ2-3	TRBV4-1	TRBD2	ASSPRLAGDLSTDTQY
TRBJ2-1	TRBV7-3	-	ASSLSRGSEQF
TRBJ1-2	TRBV2	-	ASSTLIEAGYGYT
TRBJ2-3	TRBV28	TRBD2	ASGGLAGGTDTQY
TRBJ1-5	TRBV27	-	ASSLSGRFYSNQPQH
TRBJ2-2	TRBV28	-	ASSGDKNTGELF
TRBJ2-6	TRBV7-2	TRBD2	ASSFSGGAAGANVLT
TRBJ2-5	TRBV11-3	TRBD2	ASSLSGAQETQY
TRBJ1-5	TRBV19	-	ASSLRQSNQPQH
TRBJ2-5	TRBV5-1	-	ASSLIIGAEETQY
TRBJ1-2	TRBV7-9	-	ASSHTQGLVGYT
TRBJ2-3	TRBV5-4	TRBD2	ASSLLGLAGDTQY
TRBJ1-5	TRBV19	-	ASSTSFSGYSNQPQH
TRBJ1-3	TRBV6-1	TRBD1	ASSEDPGQGSKNTIY
TRBJ2-1	TRBV25-1	-	ASSELAGQLNEQF
TRBJ2-2	TRBV19	-	ASNYAGELF
TRBJ2-1	TRBV21-1	-	ASSKEDRRYNEQF
TRBJ1-5	TRBV10-1	TRBD1	ASRGTGGFDQPQH
TRBJ1-5	TRBV15	-	ATSRENQPQH
TRBJ1-4	TRBV2	TRBD1	ASSLQGAGDEKLF
TRBJ2-7	TRBV6-5	-	ASSTTRDTYEQY
TRBJ2-2	TRBV7-2	TRBD1	ASSPGTDAGELF
TRBJ1-5	TRBV2	-	ASSEALSGGLQPQH
TRBJ2-7	TRBV15	-	ATSRVSLPHEQY
TRBJ2-5	TRBV6-5	-	ASRVWGVEETQY
TRBJ1-4	TRBV7-8	-	ASSRTENNEKLF
TRBJ2-5	TRBV6-5	TRBD1	ASSTYRGETQY
TRBJ2-5	TRBV6-5	-	ASSYSSANQETQY
TRBJ1-5	TRBV7-9	-	ASTDSSNQPQH
TRBJ2-3	TRBV6-6	TRBD2	ASGKAGGADTQY
TRBJ1-2	TRBV6-5	-	ASSYLLVGGYT
TRBJ1-1	TRBV5-8	-	ASSLDGRADTEAF
TRBJ2-7	TRBV27	-	ASSPSSGGVLLEQY
TRBJ2-7	TRBV7-9	-	ASSPQEAYEQY